What follows describes a single T cell receptor (beta chain). What this receptor recognizes is not known. Base qualities are not recorded, but no much larger clone differs from it by a single base. Libraries came from the immunoSEQ multiplex PCR assay. For the multiplex PCR, a mixture combining 60 forward primers for TCR Vbeta segments and 13 reverse primers for TCR Jbeta segments was used. The CDR3 region of rearranged TCR beta genes was amplified from genomic DNA with a multiplex PCR assay. The amplified TCR beta libraries were sequenced on the Illumina HiSeq System as 87-base-pair reads. The study's processing was this. A later analysis counted tens of millions of unique TCR beta chains across the 700 or so repertoires, and roughly 9.9 million of these chains were shared by at least two donors. Raw reads were error-corrected and collapsed into unique sequences by a nearest-neighbor algorithm in which closely related sequences were merged to remove PCR and sequencing errors. V, D and J gene segments were assigned by aligning CDR3 sequences to IMGT reference sequences. For a sequence to be retained, at least a six-nucleotide match to both a V gene segment and a J gene segment was required. Rearrangements were classified as productive when the CDR3 lacked stop codons and remained in frame with V and J, and all other rearrangements were classified as non-productive. Following IMGT convention, CDR3 was defined as the stretch from the second conserved V-encoded cysteine to the conserved J-encoded phenylalanine. Sequences without an unambiguous match to a single V gene segment were excluded from the earlier analysis of 587 of the donors. In an earlier analysis of 450 to 700 of the donors, V segments were called functional above 56.7% productive rearrangements and were called segregating when the between-donor standard deviation exceeded 5%. A statistical classification framework was developed to diagnose cytomegalovirus status using the catalog of TCR beta chain sequences. A later analysis assigned V and J genes by comparing TCR nucleotide sequences with IMGT/GENE-DB human TR gene sequences. A later analysis assigned CDR3 sequences and most-parsimonious VDJ recombination scenarios with the TCRdist pipeline. In a later analysis, every TCR beta chain was defined by the combination of its CDR3 amino acid sequence and its V-gene family, and reads without a unique V-gene family were dropped. A later analysis removed 592 highly shared, low-generation-probability nucleotide sequences to deal with suspected cross-contamination and a sequencing artifact. A later analysis calculated a clonal expansion index for each public chain from normalized within-repertoire ranks of inferred template counts. In a later analysis, generation probabilities were computed using a VDJ recombination model fitted to out-of-frame rearrangements, and the results were checked against IGoR. A later analysis scored TCR-TCR, TCR-HLA and TCR-CMV co-occurrence with hypergeometric tests, applying a repertoire-size bias correction to TCR pairs. A later analysis estimated false discovery rates by permuting HLA or CMV assignments 20 times. In a later analysis, co-occurring TCRs were grouped using DBSCAN, and TCRdist sequence similarity was added for clustering within HLA-allele-positive subsets. Co-occurrence clustering excluded repertoires with fewer than 30,000 or more than 120,000 public chains, plus five with anomalous nucleotide sharing. Held by TCRdb, this immuneACCESS table contains in-frame sequences only and omits some clones. Under half of the omission traces to an unresolved V gene where checked; the cause of the rest is unknown. V and J calls and clone size are as listed in that table; D and trimming were resolved from the DNA. The sample profile shows 90,000 to 120,000 clones; about 77% of them were found once. 4% of the sample rests with the top ten.

The data originate from a study of cytomegalovirus exposure and HLA in healthy donors listed by TCRdb under 2017. Regarding the research as a whole: An earlier analysis of several hundred of the donors reported over 250 Gb of sequence data and around 120 million unique TCR beta sequences obtained from approximately 180 million T cells. A separate validation cohort of some 130 different subjects was used in addition to the approximately 700-subject first cohort. Both class I and class II loci were covered by HLA typing, at four-digit resolution. A later analysis re-analyzed previously published TCR beta repertoires from 650 to 800 donors and added high-resolution HLA genotyping to study TCR occurrence patterns. Of the 300 to 450 genotyped donors, 65% to 90% were placed in the genetic ancestry cluster associated with self-reported Caucasian donors. Donor age, sex, ethnicity and CMV serostatus were collected together with the repertoire data. Typing coverage differed by locus: A, B, C, DRB1 and DQB1 were typed in roughly 629-640 donors, DQA1 in 500 to 550, DPA1 in around 600, and DPB1 in 450 to 490. Approximately 310 gigabases of sequencing data and 70 million to 100 million unique TCR sequences were included in an early release covering about 700 HLA-typed donors. The study was designed to test whether signatures of past pathogen exposure could be identified by cataloging public T cell receptors. To predict cytomegalovirus infection status, the study brought together high-throughput TCR immunosequencing, statistical association of individual TCRs with disease status, and machine learning. In the later analysis, no new phenotypic data were used to find candidate immune exposures; instead, reliance was placed on TCR beta sequences and their occurrence across donors. All discovery cohort repertoires had been generated using a single sequencing platform. An earlier analysis of some 500 of the donors applied high-throughput TCR beta sequencing to assess whether each TCR beta V gene segment acted as functional or pseudogenic. Using immunosequencing, the study profiled T cell repertoires from 666 subjects and related those repertoires to cytomegalovirus serostatus. Genome-wide SNP genotypes for about 55% of the 666 donors were used in a later genetic analysis, which treated that subset as a discovery cohort. On average, roughly 250,000 unique TCR beta nucleotide sequences were sequenced per donor among 300 to 500 genotyped donors of the cohort, with around 19% of those sequences being non-productive. Because of strong linkage in the cohort, a handful of DR-DQ haplotypes were treated as single units for association and clustering. Findings and caveats that apply to the study as a whole: While some public TCRs were present in many individuals, most TCR sequences turned up only very rarely across donors. A group of highly shared sequence variants was considered likely to be a technical artifact of the sequencing pipeline. A later analysis reported that several top co-occurrence clusters appeared linked to parvovirus B19, influenza, CMV and Epstein-Barr virus. The cohort was sequenced for TCR beta chains only, and without alpha or paired-chain data the features that could be detected were limited. The authors suggested that the approach could potentially be extended to other disease states and immunological phenotypes. Immune exposure information for the cohort was limited to CMV serostatus. The classifier was reported to diagnose cytomegalovirus status with high specificity and sensitivity in both the original cohort and the validation cohort. Compared with the roughly 670-donor mean, donors in an Asian-associated ancestry cluster had fewer N-insertions in productive TCRs, according to a later genetic analysis. Because counts were too low, 15 to 20 rarely observed V segments, including chromosome 9 orphons, were excluded from the earlier analysis of roughly 580 of the donors. When HLA alleles, especially DR and DQ, strongly co-occurred, TCR associations were difficult to assign to individual alleles. An association between a missense DCLRE1C variant and V-gene and J-gene trimming of TCR beta chains was found in a later genetic analysis and replicated in an independent cohort. A further reported finding was that TCR beta sequences accurately predicted the HLA-A and HLA-B alleles for most subjects in the first cohort. Because HLA typing was missing for some donors at each locus, association tests included only the typed subset. Some IMGT-functional V segments, including TRBV6-2 and TRBV6-3, could not be told apart with the 87-base-pair reads, so those segments were excluded. Most CMV-associated TCR beta chains appeared to be HLA-restricted in a later analysis, and the HLA associations seemed to be driven largely by CMV exposure. Roughly uniform sequencing depth across donors was assumed in presence/absence analyses, although this assumption may not hold. According to a later analysis, TCR association rates differed among HLA loci, with DRB1 alleles showing the most associated TCRs and HLA-C alleles showing the fewest. A total of 150 or so TCR beta chains were listed by the study as associated with cytomegalovirus. Compared with equally common non-associated chains, HLA-associated TCR beta chains in a later analysis were more clonally expanded and had lower generation probabilities. Linkage disequilibrium might explain the correlated functional status among segregating V segments, but an unknown experimental factor could not be ruled out. In an earlier analysis of approximately 590 of the donors, most TCR beta V segments appeared in productive rearrangements about 87% or about 30% of the time, broadly matching IMGT annotations. In vitro tests confirmed that a few of the cytomegalovirus-associated TCR beta chains recognize cytomegalovirus antigens. Specific HLA alleles were associated with about 17,000 TCR beta sequences at a false discovery rate of 0.05 in a later analysis.

From cysteine to phenylalanine, the CDR3 is 14 amino acids long. Kept here is only the CDR3 DNA, which spans 42 bases and is read in frame from base 1. CDR1 LNHDA and CDR2 SQIVND are derived from the germline V gene (reference sequence). V loses 5 bases of germline sequence and J loses 5 bases, and the interval between the two ends is 12 bases. The cohort was made up of about 670 healthy bone marrow donors. Cohort members were all nominally healthy when sampled, although unrecorded immune exposures were likely present. The donor tested CMV seropositive and was one of the 289 seropositive cohort members. Each donor provided a peripheral blood sample, and peripheral blood mononuclear cells were used for TCR beta sequencing. Genomic DNA was extracted from the blood cell samples with the Qiagen DNeasy Blood Extraction Kit.

The receptor was isolated from a woman in her forties or fifties in good health and CMV-seropositive. The chain is encoded by TRBV19 joined to TRBJ2-2; the D gene is perhaps TRBD2, from 5 matching bases. The sequenced material came from PBMCs. The DNA reads TGTGCCAGTAGTTCCGGGGTATTGACCGGGGAGCTGTTTTTT. Its protein is CASSSGVLTGELFF.